This T cell receptor beta chain was captured in a study of blood T cell repertoires in COVID-19. Study in general: PBMCs, B-cell-depleted T cells, or T cells were the source of the cDNA or gDNA that made up the material.

Sequenced by immunoSEQ multiplex PCR; TCRdb stores in-frame clones only, minus some. This sample has more than 85,000 clones, with around 80% found just once. The germline CDR1 and CDR2 sequences are GTSNPN and SVGIG (reference sequence). The CDR3 sequence is 15 residues long. V shed 4 bases, J shed 10 bases, and the junction held 14 bases outside the gene matches. The sample was peripheral blood. The source is a man aged 70 or older with acute or convalescent COVID-19. The chain employs TRBV30 and TRBJ1-3, with 9 bases aligning to TRBD1. The CDR3 spells CAWKGPGTGSRTIYF. In DNA, the CDR3 is TGTGCCTGGAAGGGCCCAGGGACAGGGTCTCGAACCATATATTTT.